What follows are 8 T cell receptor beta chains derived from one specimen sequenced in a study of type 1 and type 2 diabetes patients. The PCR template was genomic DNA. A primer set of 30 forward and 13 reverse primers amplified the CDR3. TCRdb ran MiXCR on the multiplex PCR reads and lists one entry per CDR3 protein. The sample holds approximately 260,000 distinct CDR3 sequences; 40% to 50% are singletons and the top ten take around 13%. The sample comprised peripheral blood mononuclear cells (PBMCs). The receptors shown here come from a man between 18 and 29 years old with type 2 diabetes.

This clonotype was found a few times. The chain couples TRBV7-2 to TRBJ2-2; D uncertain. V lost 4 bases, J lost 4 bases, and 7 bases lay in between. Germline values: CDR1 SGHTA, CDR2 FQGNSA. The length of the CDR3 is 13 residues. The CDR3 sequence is CASSSRPTGELFF. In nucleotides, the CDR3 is TGTGCCAGCAGCTCCCGACCCACCGGGGAGCTGTTTTTT.

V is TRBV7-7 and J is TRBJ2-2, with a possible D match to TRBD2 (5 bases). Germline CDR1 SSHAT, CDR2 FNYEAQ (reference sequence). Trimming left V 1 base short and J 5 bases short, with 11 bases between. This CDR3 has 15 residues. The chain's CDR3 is CASSLELSGTGELFF. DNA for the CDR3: TGTGCCAGCAGCTTAGAATTATCGGGGACCGGGGAGCTGTTTTTT.

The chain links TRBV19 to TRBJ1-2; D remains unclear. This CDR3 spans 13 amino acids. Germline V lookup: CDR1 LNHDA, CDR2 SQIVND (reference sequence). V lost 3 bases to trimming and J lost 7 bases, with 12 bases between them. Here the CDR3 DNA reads TGTGCCAGTAGTATCCAGGAGCAAATTGGCTACACCTTC. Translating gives CASSIQEQIGYTF.

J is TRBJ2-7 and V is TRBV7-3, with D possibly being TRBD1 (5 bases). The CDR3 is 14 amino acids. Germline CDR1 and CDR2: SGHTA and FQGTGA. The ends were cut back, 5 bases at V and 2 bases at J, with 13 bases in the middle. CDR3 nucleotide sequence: TGTGCCAGCAGCCCTACAGGACATACCTACGAGCAGTACTTC. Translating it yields CASSPTGHTYEQYF.

The CDR3 spells CASSQEVELNEQFF. The CDR3 nucleotides are TGCGCCAGCAGCCAAGAAGTGGAGCTCAATGAGCAGTTCTTC. The chain couples TRBV4-1 to TRBJ2-1; D is unclear. V gave up 0 bases and J gave up 6 bases, with 9 bases separating them. This CDR3 is 14 amino acids long. Germline-derived CDR1 and CDR2 are MGHRA and YSYEKL.

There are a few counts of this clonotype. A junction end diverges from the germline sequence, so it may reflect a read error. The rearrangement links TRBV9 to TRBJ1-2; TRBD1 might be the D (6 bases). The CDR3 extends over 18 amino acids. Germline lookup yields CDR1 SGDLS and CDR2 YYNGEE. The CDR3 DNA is TGTGCCAGCAGCGTAGAAGCAGGGGAGGACCCCGCTAATTATGGCTACACCTTC. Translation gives CASSVEAGEDPANYGYTF.

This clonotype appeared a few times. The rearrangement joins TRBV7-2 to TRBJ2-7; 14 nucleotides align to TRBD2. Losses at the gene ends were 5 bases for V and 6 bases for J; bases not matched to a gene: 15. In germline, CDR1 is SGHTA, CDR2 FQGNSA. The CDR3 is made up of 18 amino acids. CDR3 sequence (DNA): TGTGCCAGCAGCCCGGGACTAGCGGGGGTCTTACAGTGGGCCGAGCAGTACTTC. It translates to CASSPGLAGVLQWAEQYF.

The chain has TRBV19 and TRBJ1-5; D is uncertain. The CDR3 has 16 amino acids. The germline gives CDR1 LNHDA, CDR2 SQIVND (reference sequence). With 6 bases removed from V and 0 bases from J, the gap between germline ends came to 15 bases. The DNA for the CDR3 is TGTGCCAGTAGCCCCGACGGTCCGCCTAGCAATCAGCCCCAGCATTTT. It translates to CASSPDGPPSNQPQHF.